These 26 T cell receptor beta chains originate from one sample sequenced in a study of cytomegalovirus exposure and HLA in healthy donors. Use of 60 Vbeta and 13 Jbeta primers characterized the PCR. The data were produced by immunoSEQ multiplex PCR, yet TCRdb's version contains in-frame clones alone and is incomplete. The table has roughly 120,000 clones, 50% to 70% seen once. The sequenced sample was PBMCs. The receptor source for this set is a woman aged 40 to 50 in good health and CMV-seropositive.

The V call is TRBV5-1, the J call TRBJ2-5, with 9 bases matching TRBD2. V gave up 3 bases and J gave up 4 bases; unmatched junction bases: 13. Germline loops: CDR1 SGHRS, CDR2 YFSETQ. CDR3 size: 17 residues. As DNA, the CDR3 is TGCGCCAGCAGCTGGTATCCGGGACTAGCCGGAGGAGAGACCCAGTACTTC. It translates to CASSWYPGLAGGETQYF.

In nucleotides, the CDR3 is TGTGCCAGCAGCTTAGAACGGAGATCCTATGGCTACACCTTC. Its protein is CASSLERRSYGYTF. This chain uses TRBV5-4 with TRBJ1-2; no reliable D call. Trimming took 2 bases from V and 4 from J, leaving 12 bases between them. The CDR3 length is 14 residues. Germline assignment: CDR1 SGHNT and CDR2 YYREEE (reference sequence).

This clone was seen a single time. The gene calls are TRBV19 and TRBJ1-1, with D possibly matching TRBD1 (5 bases). Germline CDR1 reads LNHDA; CDR2 reads SQIVND (reference sequence). The germline V and J ends were trimmed by 7 bases and 1 base, with 10 bases remaining between them. The CDR3 consists of 13 residues. The CDR3 spells CASTFRGNTEAFF. Written as DNA, the CDR3 is TGTGCCAGTACGTTTAGGGGGAACACTGAAGCTTTCTTT.

This clone was counted between two and nine times. The chain has TRBV2 and TRBJ1-2, with 11 bases lining up with TRBD1. The germline V gene encodes CDR1 SNHLY and CDR2 FYNNEI. The ends lost 4 bases at V and 2 bases at J; junction bases unmatched: 12. This CDR3 region has 18 residues. Here the CDR3 reads CASSVLGQGAGGNYGYTF. The CDR3, as DNA: TGTGCCAGCAGTGTGCTTGGACAGGGGGCTGGCGGAAACTATGGCTACACCTTC.

The chain joins TRBV28 to TRBJ2-2, with D hard to call. Germline V gene lookup returns CDR1 MDHEN and CDR2 SYDVKM. Deletions cut 2 bases from V and 8 bases from J, with 3 bases between. CDR3 length equals 11 residues. The DNA of the CDR3 is TGTGCCAGCAGTTTAGTAGGGGAGCTGTTTTTT. Its translation: CASSLVGELFF.

The chain combines TRBV7-9 with TRBJ2-1; TRBD2 agrees at 9 bases. CDR3 size: 19 residues. From germline, CDR1 is SEHNR and CDR2 FQNEAQ (reference sequence). V trimming: 1 base; J trimming: 0 bases; junction bases outside the gene matches: 10. CDR3 in amino acids: CASSLEVSSGMSSYNEQFF. The DNA for the CDR3 is TGTGCCAGCAGCTTAGAGGTTTCTAGCGGGATGAGCTCCTACAATGAGCAGTTCTTC.

The gene calls are TRBV9 and TRBJ2-3; D is unclear. Between the trimmed V and J ends, which lost 0 bases and 6 bases, there was a span of 8 bases. The CDR3 is 13 residues long. Germline loops: CDR1 SGDLS, CDR2 YYNGEE. The CDR3 nucleotides are TGTGCCAGCAGCGTAGTCCCACAGGATACGCAGTATTTT. Translation gives CASSVVPQDTQYF.

The sample holds one count of this clone. J is TRBJ1-4 and V is TRBV7-8; TRBD1 agrees at 7 bases. Per the germline V gene, CDR1 is SGHVS and CDR2 is FQNEAQ. The CDR3 totals 14 residues. V dropped 4 bases and J dropped 8; count of bases not matched to a gene: 7. The CDR3 region has the DNA TGTGCCAGCAGCTCTTACGGGACAGCAGAAAAACTGTTTTTT. Amino acids: CASSSYGTAEKLFF.

The V call is TRBV5-4, the J call TRBJ1-1; TRBD1 matches at 7 bases. Germline loops: CDR1 SGHNT, CDR2 YYREEE (reference sequence). CDR3 length: 16 amino acids. The J segment lost 4 bases and the V segment lost 4 bases, leaving 13 bases of the junction unmatched. The CDR3 reads CASSGGFGTASTEAFF. The CDR3 nucleotides read TGTGCCAGCAGCGGAGGCTTCGGGACAGCTAGCACTGAAGCTTTCTTT.

The chain has TRBV7-3 and TRBJ1-1; D might be TRBD1 (6 bases). In germline, CDR1 is SGHTA, CDR2 FQGTGA. V was pared by 4 bases and J by 1 base, with 10 bases between. The CDR3 covers 14 residues. CDR3 region: CASSSTGANTEAFF. The CDR3 DNA follows: TGTGCCAGCAGCTCGACAGGAGCGAACACTGAAGCTTTCTTT.

The chain recombines TRBV7-8 with TRBJ2-1, with no clear D. The V end lost 1 base, the J end lost 5 bases, and 9 bases lay between the germline ends. The CDR3 contains 14 residues. CDR1 and CDR2 (germline): SGHVS, FQNEAQ. The DNA for the CDR3 is TGTGCCAGCAGCTTAGACGGAGATAACAATGAGCAGTTCTTC. Its protein is CASSLDGDNNEQFF. The variable domain in full, completed from reference TRBV7-8 and TRBJ2-1, reads GAGVSQSPRYKVAKRGQDVALRCDPISGHVSLFWYQQALGQGPEFLTYFQNEAQLDKSGLPSDRFFAERPEGSVSTLKIQRTQQEDSAVYLCASSLDGDNNEQFFGPGTRLTVL.

This clone was found a few times. The genes are TRBV7-2 and TRBJ2-7; 7 nucleotides align to TRBD1. The germline CDR1 and CDR2 sequences are SGHTA and FQGNSA. CDR3 size: 16 residues. V lost 5 bases and J lost 3; bases outside the gene matches: 13. The CDR3 sequence: CASSRPNRDSHYEQYF. The CDR3 DNA reads as TGTGCCAGCAGCCGGCCTAACCGGGACAGTCACTACGAGCAGTACTTC.

V and J are TRBV6-1 and TRBJ2-7; 9 bases match TRBD1. The V and J ends lost 3 bases and 2 bases, in that order; junction bases with no gene match: 8. The germline V gene encodes CDR1 MNHNS and CDR2 SASEGT. The length of the CDR3 is 16 residues. The CDR3 DNA reads as TGTGCCAGCAGTGAGGAAGCCGGGACAGGGACCTACGAGCAGTACTTC. Translating gives CASSEEAGTGTYEQYF.

This clone has more than one count but fewer than ten. The CDR3 region is CASSLVGATAFF. Here the CDR3 DNA reads TGCGCCAGCAGCTTGGTTGGAGCGACAGCTTTCTTT. V usage is TRBV5-1 and J usage is TRBJ1-1; D is unresolved. Germline CDR1 SGHRS, CDR2 YFSETQ. CDR3 length: 12 residues. The V end was cut by 0 bases, the J end by 10 bases, with 10 bases between.

The CDR3 DNA reads TGTGCCAGCAGTCTCCCGGGGGGCACTGAAGCTTTCTTT. Translated, it gives CASSLPGGTEAFF. The rearrangement uses TRBV27 and TRBJ1-1, with D possibly matching TRBD1 (5 bases). Trimming cost V 5 bases and J 4 bases, with 11 bases left between them. The CDR3 covers 13 residues. Germline CDR1 MNHEY, CDR2 SMNVEV (reference sequence).

The rearrangement joins TRBV5-6 to TRBJ1-2, with no clear D. Germline values: CDR1 SGHDT, CDR2 YYEEEE. The CDR3 covers 12 residues. V shed 0 bases and J shed 7 bases, with 7 bases lying between them. DNA for the CDR3: TGTGCCAGCAGCTTGGGAGGGATTGGCTACACCTTC. Amino acids: CASSLGGIGYTF.

This clone was picked up a small number of times. This rearrangement joins TRBV28 to TRBJ1-2; D is perhaps TRBD1 (6 bases). Per germline, CDR1 MDHEN and CDR2 SYDVKM. CDR3 size: 14 residues. Trimming removed 3 bases from V and 7 bases from J, with 15 bases in between. CDR3 protein: CASSFEGGRGGYTF. CDR3 bases: TGTGCCAGCAGTTTTGAAGGGGGTCGTGGTGGCTACACCTTC.

J is TRBJ2-5 and V is TRBV5-4; 8 nucleotides agree with TRBD1. Germline V gene data show CDR1 as SGHNT and CDR2 as YYREEE (reference sequence). This CDR3 is built from 14 residues. V shed 4 bases, J shed 5 bases, and the junction held 7 bases outside the gene matches. CDR3 region: CASSLTGVGETQYF. In DNA form, the CDR3 reads TGTGCCAGCAGCCTGACAGGGGTTGGGGAGACCCAGTACTTC.

The chain joins TRBV19 to TRBJ2-5; D might be TRBD1 (5 bases). This CDR3 has 13 amino acids. V lost 4 bases and J lost 2, with 8 bases in between. Germline V gene data show CDR1 as LNHDA and CDR2 as SQIVND (reference sequence). The CDR3 bases are TGTGCCAGTAGTACGACAGAACAAGAGACCCAGTACTTC. Protein: CASSTTEQETQYF.

This clone has a single count. V and J are TRBV15 and TRBJ2-4, with 8 bases aligning to TRBD1. The germline gives CDR1 LNHNV, CDR2 YYDKDF (reference sequence). The CDR3 is 15 amino acids. V lost 0 bases and J lost 11; bases outside the gene matches: 9. The chain's CDR3 is CATSRDTGGPGVQYF. CDR3 nucleotides: TGTGCCACCAGCAGAGACACAGGGGGTCCGGGGGTTCAGTACTTC.

This clone was observed a handful of times. This chain uses TRBV29-1 with TRBJ1-2, with D unclear. In germline, CDR1 is SQVTM, CDR2 ANQGSEA. V lost 4 bases and J 4 bases, leaving 10 bases between the germline ends. This CDR3 contains 12 residues. The CDR3 is CSVVGSIYGYTF. CDR3 nucleotides: TGCAGCGTTGTAGGGAGTATCTATGGCTACACCTTC.

The chain links TRBV9 to TRBJ2-2; 7 bases line up with TRBD1. Trimming took 0 bases from V and 4 from J; bases not matched to a gene: 6. Germline assignment: CDR1 SGDLS and CDR2 YYNGEE. The CDR3 runs to 16 residues. CDR3 sequence: CASSVAQGSFTGELFF. CDR3 bases: TGTGCCAGCAGCGTAGCACAGGGGAGTTTCACCGGGGAGCTGTTTTTT.

V and J are TRBV6-1 and TRBJ2-5; a possible D gene is TRBD1 (5 bases). The J call may be wrong; the DNA end is better matched by TRBJ2-7. The CDR3 length is 14 residues. Germline V gives CDR1 MNHNS, CDR2 SASEGT. The CDR3 DNA reads TGTGCCAGCAGTGAATACAGGCACAGCTACGAGCAGTACTTC. Protein: CASSEYRHSYEQYF.

The rearrangement links TRBV6-4 to TRBJ2-1; a weak D match, TRBD2 (5 bases). V dropped 5 bases and J dropped 5 bases, with 10 bases sitting between them. CDR1 and CDR2 from the germline V gene are MRHNA and SNTAGT. The CDR3 consists of 13 residues. The CDR3 sequence: CASSIGINNEQFF. The CDR3 nucleotides are TGTGCCAGCAGTATCGGGATAAACAATGAGCAGTTCTTC.

This chain joins TRBV7-9 and TRBJ1-2; no reliable D call. The CDR3 consists of 12 residues. Germline V gene data show CDR1 as SEHNR and CDR2 as FQNEAQ (reference sequence). Trimming cost V 1 base and J 5 bases, with 5 bases left between them. In DNA form, the CDR3 reads TGTGCCAGCAGCTTAGACGGGTATGGCTACACCTTC. Amino acids: CASSLDGYGYTF.

This clone was counted only a few times. The CDR3 nucleotides are TGTGCCAGCAGACCCTCGGACTTACCCTACAATGAGCAGTTCTTC. Translating gives CASRPSDLPYNEQFF. The chain is built from TRBV7-2 and TRBJ2-1; perhaps TRBD2 as D (5 bases). The V and J ends lost 6 bases and 2 bases respectively, with 14 bases between them. The CDR3 sequence is 15 residues long. Germline V CDR1 and CDR2: SGHTA, FQGNSA.